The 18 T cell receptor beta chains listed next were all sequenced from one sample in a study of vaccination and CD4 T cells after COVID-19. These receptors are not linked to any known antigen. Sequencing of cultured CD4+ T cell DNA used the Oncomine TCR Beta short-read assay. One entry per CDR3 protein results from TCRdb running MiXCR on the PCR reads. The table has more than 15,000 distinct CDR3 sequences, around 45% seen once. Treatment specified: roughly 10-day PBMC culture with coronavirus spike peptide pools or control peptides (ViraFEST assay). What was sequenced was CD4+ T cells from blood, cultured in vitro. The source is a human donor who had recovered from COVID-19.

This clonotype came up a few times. CDR3 DNA: TGTGCGGTTAGCGAGAACACCGGGGAGCTGTTTTTT. It is translated as CAVSENTGELFF. The chain links TRBV6-1 to TRBJ2-2, with a tentative D call TRBD2 (5 bases). CDR3 length equals 12 residues. Germline values: CDR1 MNHNS, CDR2 SASEGT.

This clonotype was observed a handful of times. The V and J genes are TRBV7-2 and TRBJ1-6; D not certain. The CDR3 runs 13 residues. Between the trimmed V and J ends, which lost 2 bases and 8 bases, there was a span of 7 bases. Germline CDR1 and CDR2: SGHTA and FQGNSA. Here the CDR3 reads CASSLNFDSPLHF. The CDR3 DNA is TGTGCCAGCAGCTTAAATTTCGATTCACCCCTCCACTTT. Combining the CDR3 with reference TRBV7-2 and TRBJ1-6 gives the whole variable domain GAGVSQSPSNKVTEKGKDVELRCDPISGHTALYWYRQSLGQGLEFLIYFQGNSAPDKSGLPSDRFSAERTGGSVSTLTIQRTQQEDSAVYLCASSLNFDSPLHFGNGTRLTVT.

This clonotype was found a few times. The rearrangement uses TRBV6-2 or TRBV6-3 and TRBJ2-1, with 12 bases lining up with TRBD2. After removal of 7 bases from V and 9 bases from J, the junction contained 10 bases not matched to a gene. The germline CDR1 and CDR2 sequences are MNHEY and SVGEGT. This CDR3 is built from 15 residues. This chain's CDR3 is CASMNRLAGVGEQFF. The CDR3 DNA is TGTGCCAGCATGAACCGACTAGCGGGAGTTGGTGAGCAGTTCTTC.

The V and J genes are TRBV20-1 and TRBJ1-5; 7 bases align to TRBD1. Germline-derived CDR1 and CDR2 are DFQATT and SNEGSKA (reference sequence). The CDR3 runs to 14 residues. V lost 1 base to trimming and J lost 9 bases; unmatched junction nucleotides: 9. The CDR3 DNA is TGCAGTGCTAGAGTAGAACAGGGGTTCGGGCCCCAGCATTTT. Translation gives CSARVEQGFGPQHF.

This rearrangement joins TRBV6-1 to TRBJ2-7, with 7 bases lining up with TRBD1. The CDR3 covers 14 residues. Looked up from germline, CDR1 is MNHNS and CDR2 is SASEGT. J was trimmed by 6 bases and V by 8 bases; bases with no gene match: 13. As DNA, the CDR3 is TGTGCCAGCCGGGACAGTGGTTTTGGTAGCGAGCAGTACTTC. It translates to CASRDSGFGSEQYF.

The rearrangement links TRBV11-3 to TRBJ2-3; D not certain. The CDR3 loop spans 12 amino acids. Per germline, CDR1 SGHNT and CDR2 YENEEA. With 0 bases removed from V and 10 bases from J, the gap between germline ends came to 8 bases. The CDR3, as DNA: TGTGCCAGCAGCTTAGAAGTTTACGCGCAGTATTTT. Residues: CASSLEVYAQYF.

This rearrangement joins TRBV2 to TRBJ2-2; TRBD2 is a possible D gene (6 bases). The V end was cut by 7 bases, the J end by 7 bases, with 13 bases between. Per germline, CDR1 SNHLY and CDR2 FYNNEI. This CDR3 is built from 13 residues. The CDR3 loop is CASNSGKYGELFF. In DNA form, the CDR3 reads TGTGCCAGCAATAGCGGTAAATACGGGGAGCTGTTTTTT.

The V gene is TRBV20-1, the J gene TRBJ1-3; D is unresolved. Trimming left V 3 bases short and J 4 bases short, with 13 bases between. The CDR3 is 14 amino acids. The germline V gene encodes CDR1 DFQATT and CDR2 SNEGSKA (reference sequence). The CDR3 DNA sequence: TGCAGTGCTAGTAAGCGGATGGTGGGAAACACCATATATTTT. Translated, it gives CSASKRMVGNTIYF.

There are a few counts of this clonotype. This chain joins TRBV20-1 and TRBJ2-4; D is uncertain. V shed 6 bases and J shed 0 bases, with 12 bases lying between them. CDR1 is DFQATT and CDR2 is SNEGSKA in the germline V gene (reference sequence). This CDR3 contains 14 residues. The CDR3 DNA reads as TGCAGTGCGCCTCAGAGAACAGCCAAAAACATTCAGTACTTC. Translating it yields CSAPQRTAKNIQYF.

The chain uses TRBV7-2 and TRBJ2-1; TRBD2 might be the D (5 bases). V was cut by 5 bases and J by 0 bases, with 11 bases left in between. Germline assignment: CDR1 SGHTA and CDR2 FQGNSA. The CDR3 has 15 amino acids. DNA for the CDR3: TGTGCCAGCAGCCCCGGACTGTTCTCCTACAATGAGCAGTTCTTC. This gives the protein CASSPGLFSYNEQFF.

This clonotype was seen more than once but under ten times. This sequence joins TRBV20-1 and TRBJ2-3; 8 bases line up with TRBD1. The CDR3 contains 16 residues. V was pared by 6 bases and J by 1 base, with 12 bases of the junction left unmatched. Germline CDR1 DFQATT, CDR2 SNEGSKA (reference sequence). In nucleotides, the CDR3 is TGCAGTGCCAGCAGGTGGGCAGGGGGCCGCACAGATACGCAGTATTTT. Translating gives CSASRWAGGRTDTQYF.

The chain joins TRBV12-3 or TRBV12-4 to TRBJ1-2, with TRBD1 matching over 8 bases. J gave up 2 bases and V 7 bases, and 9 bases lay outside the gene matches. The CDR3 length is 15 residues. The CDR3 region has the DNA TGTGCCAGCACCGAGACAGGGGTTAGGAACTATGGCTACACCTTC. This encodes CASTETGVRNYGYTF.

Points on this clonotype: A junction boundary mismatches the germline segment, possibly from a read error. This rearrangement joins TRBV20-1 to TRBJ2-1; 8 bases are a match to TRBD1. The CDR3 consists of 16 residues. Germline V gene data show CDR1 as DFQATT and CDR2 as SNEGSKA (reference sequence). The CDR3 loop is CSAIRQGLSSYNEQFF. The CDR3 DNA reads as TGCAGCGCTATACGACAGGGGTTGAGCTCCTACAATGAGCAGTTCTTC.

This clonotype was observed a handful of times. The CDR3 coding sequence is TGTGCCAGCAGCCTACAGGGATGGACAGATACGCAGTATTTT. Amino acid sequence: CASSLQGWTDTQYF. The genes are TRBV6-1 and TRBJ2-3; D is perhaps TRBD1 (6 bases). The CDR3 is 14 residues long. Trimming stripped 6 bases from V and 3 bases from J, with 13 bases between. Germline CDR1 and CDR2: MNHNS and SASEGT.

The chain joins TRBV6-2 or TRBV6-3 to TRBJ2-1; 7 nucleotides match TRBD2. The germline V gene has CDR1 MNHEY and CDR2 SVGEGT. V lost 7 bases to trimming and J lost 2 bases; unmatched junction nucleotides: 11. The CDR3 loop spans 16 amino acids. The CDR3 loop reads CASTTRLAVTYNEQFF. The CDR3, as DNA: TGTGCCAGCACCACAAGGCTAGCGGTGACCTACAATGAGCAGTTCTTC.

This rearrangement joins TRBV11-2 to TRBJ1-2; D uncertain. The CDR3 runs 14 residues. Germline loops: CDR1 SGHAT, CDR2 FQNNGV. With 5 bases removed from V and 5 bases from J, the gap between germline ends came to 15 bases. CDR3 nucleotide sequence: TGTGCCAGCAGCGTTAGTCGGACTTCATATGGCTACACCTTC. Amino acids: CASSVSRTSYGYTF.

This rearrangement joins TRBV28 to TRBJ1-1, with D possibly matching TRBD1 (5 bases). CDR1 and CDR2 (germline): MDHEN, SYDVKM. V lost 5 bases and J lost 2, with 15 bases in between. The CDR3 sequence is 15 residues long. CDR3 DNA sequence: TGTGCCAGCAGTGCCTGGGGGGGGATCAACACTGAAGCTTTCTTT. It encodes CASSAWGGINTEAFF.

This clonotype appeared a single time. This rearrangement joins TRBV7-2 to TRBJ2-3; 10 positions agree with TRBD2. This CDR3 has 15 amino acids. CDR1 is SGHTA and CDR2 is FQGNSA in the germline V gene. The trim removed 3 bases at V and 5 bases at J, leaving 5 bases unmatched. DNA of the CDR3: TGTGCCAGCAGCTTGAGCGGGGGGGCGTTAGATACGCAGTATTTT. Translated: CASSLSGGALDTQYF.